These T cell receptor beta chains were read from a single sample in a study of T-cell reconstitution after alpha-beta-depleted transplantation in children. One entry per CDR3 protein, called by TCRdb with MiXCR from the PCR reads. The repertoire holds about 830,000 distinct CDR3 sequences, with approximately 15% as singletons. The sample here was PBMCs, mostly from graft donor cells, taken 360 days after TCRalphabeta/CD19-depleted stem cell transplant. The receptors here all came from a male patient aged 10 to 17 who had a stem cell transplant for acute lymphoblastic leukemia, so the T cells may come from the graft donor. Both conserved end residues are part of each CDR3. A D gene is named only where the DNA matches it firmly. Clone size is given for some rows only: seen once, a few or many times, or a class if the clone is expanded.

V gene	clone size	CDR3 length	D gene	J gene	CDR3 DNA	CDR3 protein
TRBV4-2	.	18	TRBD2	TRBJ2-2	TGTGCCAGCAGCCAAGAATTCAGCGGGAGGGGGGACACCGGGGAGCTGTTTTTT	CASSQEFSGRGDTGELFF
TRBV29-1	few	14	.	TRBJ2-7	TGCAGCTTCGCCCTGGACCTCCGCTCCTACGAGCAGTACTTC	CSFALDLRSYEQYF
TRBV3-1	few	16	.	TRBJ2-1	TGTGCCAGCAGCCTGGAGCTGGGCGCTGGAGACAATGAGCAGTTCTTC	CASSLELGAGDNEQFF
TRBV5-1	.	15	TRBD1	TRBJ1-1	TGCGCCAGCAGCTTGGTAGCAGGGGGGTGGACTGAAGCTTTCTTT	CASSLVAGGWTEAFF
TRBV5-5	.	11	.	TRBJ2-2	TGTGCCAGCAGCGGTAGCGATCAGCTGTTTTTT	CASSGSDQLFF
TRBV28	.	15	.	TRBJ1-3	TGTGCCAGCAGTTTATACGAGGGCTCTGAAAACACCATATATTTT	CASSLYEGSENTIYF
TRBV11-2	once	18	TRBD2	TRBJ2-4	TGTGCCAGCAGCTTGGTGAGCGGGAACCATCTAACCAAAAACATTCAGTACTTC	CASSLVSGNHLTKNIQYF
TRBV5-1	few	13	TRBD1	TRBJ1-2	TGCGCCAGCAAAGACAGGGAGCACTATGGCTACACCTTC	CASKDREHYGYTF
TRBV7-3	once	15	.	TRBJ2-3	TGTGCCAGCAGCTTATTTCACGTTAGCACAGATACGCAGTATTTT	CASSLFHVSTDTQYF
TRBV29-1	.	15	.	TRBJ2-2	TGCAGCGTTGAAGACGGGACTTTAAACACCGGGGAGCTGTTTTTT	CSVEDGTLNTGELFF
TRBV5-1	.	13	.	TRBJ2-4	TGCGCCAGCAGCTTTGAGGGTAGAAACATTCAGTACTTC	CASSFEGRNIQYF
TRBV4-1	few	15	.	TRBJ2-4	TGCGCCAGCAGCACTGTGGGCTACTCCAAAAACATTCAGTACTTC	CASSTVGYSKNIQYF
TRBV5-1	many	17	TRBD1	TRBJ2-2	TGCGCCAGCAGGTGGACAGGGCAAATTGGAAACACCGGGGAGCTGTTTTTT	CASRWTGQIGNTGELFF
TRBV28	many	20	TRBD1	TRBJ2-1	TGTGCCAGCAGTGTCCGACGGGACAGCCATCCCATCTTTGGCTACAATGAGCAGTTCTTC	CASSVRRDSHPIFGYNEQFF
TRBV4-1	.	16	TRBD2	TRBJ2-3	TGCGCCAGCAGCCAAGAGGCGGGAGGGGGCACAGATACGCAGTATTTT	CASSQEAGGGTDTQYF
TRBV3-1	many	19	.	TRBJ2-5	TGTGCCAGCAGCCAAGAAAGTGATGCGCCTATGGGGTTCCAAGAGACCCAGTACTTC	CASSQESDAPMGFQETQYF
TRBV11-2	few	18	.	TRBJ2-7	TGTGCCAGCAGCTTAGAATACGCGGGTTTTTCTCTCTCCTACGAGCAGTACTTC	CASSLEYAGFSLSYEQYF
TRBV20-1	many	15	TRBD2	TRBJ2-3	TGCAGTGCTCCCGTACTAGCGGGGGGCACAGATACGCAGTATTTT	CSAPVLAGGTDTQYF
TRBV11-2	few	15	TRBD1	TRBJ1-5	TGTGCCAGCAGCTTAACCGGGACAGGGCGGAATCCCCAGCATTTT	CASSLTGTGRNPQHF
TRBV20-1	.	15	TRBD1	TRBJ2-1	TGCAGTGCTAGAGGACCGGGACAGGGAAGCAATGAGCAGCTCTTC	CSARGPGQGSNEQLF
TRBV4-2	few	14	.	TRBJ1-1	TGTGCCAGCAGCCAGGGAAGGGGTGGCGGTCAAGCTTTCTTT	CASSQGRGGGQAFF
TRBV12-3/TRBV12-4	many	14	.	TRBJ1-4	TGTGCCAGCAGTTTGGAGGGGTGGAGTGAAAAACTGTTTTTT	CASSLEGWSEKLFF
TRBV21-1	.	15	.	TRBJ2-7	TGTGCCAGCAGCGATCGCGGACTGCAAACCTACGAGCAGTACTTC	CASSDRGLQTYEQYF
TRBV2	few	15	TRBD2	TRBJ2-1	TGTGCCCAACCCCTCGGAAGCGGGAGAGGCGATGAGCAGTTCTTC	CAQPLGSGRGDEQFF
TRBV10-3	.	17	.	TRBJ2-3	TGTGCCATCAGTGAGTCGCTGGACAGCCCGAGGGCAGATACGCAGTATTTT	CAISESLDSPRADTQYF
TRBV6-1	many	19	TRBD2	TRBJ2-3	TGTGCCAGCAGTGAAGGGAGGACTAGCGCTTCAGTTACCACAGATACGCAGTATTTT	CASSEGRTSASVTTDTQYF
TRBV12-3/TRBV12-4	few	14	TRBD1	TRBJ2-1	TGTGCCAGCCGTCCCATGGGACAGTACAATGAGCAGTTCTTC	CASRPMGQYNEQFF
TRBV3-1	few	16	TRBD2	TRBJ2-1	TGTGCCAGCAGCCAAGAACCCCCTAGCGGGAGTCAGGAGCAGTTCTTC	CASSQEPPSGSQEQFF
TRBV12-3/TRBV12-4	.	16	.	TRBJ2-3	TGTGCCAGCAGTTTGAGAGGGGGGGCCAGCACAGATACGCAGTATTTT	CASSLRGGASTDTQYF
TRBV20-1	few	17	TRBD2	TRBJ2-1	TGCAGTGTTAGTCTAGCGGGAGCCCTGAGCTCCTACAATGAGCAGTTCTTC	CSVSLAGALSSYNEQFF
TRBV7-8	few	15	.	TRBJ1-4	TGTGCCAGCAGCAGTACCGGGACACCGAATGAAAAACTGTTTTTT	CASSSTGTPNEKLFF
TRBV15	.	16	.	TRBJ1-5	TGTGCCACCAGCTTTTCTAGGGGGATTGGCAATCAGCCCCAGCATTTT	CATSFSRGIGNQPQHF
TRBV29-1	once	15	TRBD1	TRBJ1-1	TGCAGCGTAACACCGGGACAGGGGTGGAACACTGAAGCTTTCTTT	CSVTPGQGWNTEAFF
TRBV12-5	.	13	TRBD1	TRBJ1-1	TGTGCTAGTGGTCCCCCAGGGGGAACTGAAGCTTTCTTT	CASGPPGGTEAFF
TRBV20-1	few	13	.	TRBJ2-5	TGCAGTGCTAGAGCCCAGCGACTTAAGACCCAGTACTTC	CSARAQRLKTQYF
TRBV18	few	15	TRBD1	TRBJ2-7	TGTGCCAGCTCACCAAGGAGACAGGGAACCTACGAGCAGTACTTC	CASSPRRQGTYEQYF
TRBV5-1	.	18	TRBD2	TRBJ2-7	TGCGCCAGCAGCTTGGGACTGACTAGCGGGAGCCTAACCTACGAGCAGTACTTC	CASSLGLTSGSLTYEQYF
TRBV7-2	many	16	TRBD2	TRBJ2-7	TGTGTACGGGAGGCTAGCGGGACCCAAAACTACTACGAGCAGTACTTC	CVREASGTQNYYEQYF
TRBV5-1	few	16	.	TRBJ2-5	TGCGCCAGCAGGTCGATGGGACCAGGGGTCTTAGAGACCCAGTACTTC	CASRSMGPGVLETQYF
TRBV18	.	15	.	TRBJ2-3	TGTGCCAGCTCACCAGATATAGTGGGCACAGATACGCAGTATTTT	CASSPDIVGTDTQYF
TRBV7-9	many	14	TRBD1	TRBJ1-2	TGTGCCAGCAGCTTCCTACAGGGGCCCCGTGGCTACACCTTC	CASSFLQGPRGYTF
TRBV4-2	few	17	.	TRBJ1-1	TGTGCCAGCAGCCGTTTTATCTCGGGGGCAGGGAACACTGAAGCTTTCTTT	CASSRFISGAGNTEAFF
TRBV7-9	few	15	TRBD1	TRBJ2-1	TGTGCCAGCAGCTCGCCCGGGACAGGATTCGATCGTTGGTTCTTC	CASSSPGTGFDRWFF
TRBV5-1	.	14	TRBD2	TRBJ2-5	TGCGCCAGCAGCTTAGGGAGCGGGAAAGAGACCCAGTACTTC	CASSLGSGKETQYF
TRBV20-1	few	13	TRBD2	TRBJ2-1	TGCAGTGCGAGTGGGAGGGCATGGGGTGAGCAGTTCTTC	CSASGRAWGEQFF
TRBV29-1	few	14	.	TRBJ2-2	TGCAGCGTGGTCAGGGGACGGCGCGGCGGGGAGCTGTTTTTT	CSVVRGRRGGELFF